Below, one T cell receptor beta chain is given with its context. The antigen is not known. Treatment in this sample: approximately nine-day PBMC culture with coronavirus spike peptide pools or control peptides (ViraFEST assay). The CDR3 extends over 12 amino acids. The germline CDR1 and CDR2 sequences are SNHLY and FYNNEI. V was shortened by 8 bases and J by 5 bases, with 13 bases between the two germline ends. This record belongs to a study of vaccination and CD4 T cells after COVID-19. Study details: Cells were stimulated with overlapping spike peptide pools from SARS-CoV-2, HCoV-NL63, HCoV-OC43 and HCoV-229E. A CEFX pool, an HIV-1 Nef pool, or else no peptide went into the control cultures.

At the Johns Hopkins FTIC core, DNA taken from cultured CD4+ T cells was sequenced by way of the Oncomine TCR Beta short-read assay. Extraction of genomic DNA was performed on cultured CD4+ T cells. From the PCR reads, TCRdb called clonotypes with MiXCR, one entry per CDR3 protein. The sample gives 15,000 or so distinct CDR3 sequences, around three fifths of which show up once; more than 9.5% is in the top ten. The J gene is TRBJ2-7, the V gene TRBV2; D remains ambiguous. The TCR sequence derives from a human donor who had recovered from COVID-19. The sequenced sample was CD4+ T cells from blood, cultured in vitro. CDR3 sequence (DNA): TGTGCCAGCCGGCCGCTAGGCCACGAGCAGTACTTC. Amino acids: CASRPLGHEQYF. The full variable domain, in which reference TRBV2 and TRBJ2-7 provide the parts outside the CDR3, is EPEVTQTPSHQVTQMGQEVILRCVPISNHLYFYWYRQILGQKVEFLVSFYNNEISEKSEIFDDQFSVERPDGSNFTLKIRSTKLEDSAMYFCASRPLGHEQYFGPGTRLTVT.